This TCR beta chain was profiled in a study of blood T cell repertoires in COVID-19. Whole-study context: Sites in the United States, Italy and Spain provided acute and convalescent COVID-19 samples.

Losses at the gene ends were 0 bases for V and 6 bases for J; bases not matched to a gene: 4. CDR1 is SGHTA, CDR2 FQGTGA, per germline. The CDR3 loop spans 15 amino acids. In this sample, this clone turned up many times. Authors' data handling: Estimates of nucleated cell counts were drawn from the amplification of reference gene primers. Profiling relied on immunoSEQ multiplex PCR, and the TCRdb table lists in-frame clones only, not all of them. From that table come the V and J calls and clone size; the DNA was used to work out D and trimming. This table holds 120,000 to 150,000 clones, approximately 88% found once.

The receptor's source is a human donor in a cohort sampled during active COVID-19. This chain joins TRBV7-3 and TRBJ2-2; 7 bases are a match to TRBD2. The sequenced material came from peripheral blood. The CDR3 here is CASSLTGGFPGELFF. In DNA, the CDR3 is TGTGCCAGCAGCTTAACGGGAGGGTTCCCCGGGGAGCTGTTTTTT.